The text below deals with one T cell receptor (beta chain). Antigen: not known. This specimen comes from a study of T cell repertoires in aging, cancer and after chemotherapy. For the study at large: Donors were grouped into six age bands spanning 30 or younger through 70 or older. Patients with glioblastoma brain tumors were sampled before and after temozolomide-based therapy.

Rearranged V-D-J TRB sequences were amplified with a mixed TRB-A/B primer pool. MiXCR, applied by TCRdb to the multiplex PCR reads, yields one record per CDR3 protein. In the table there are about 6,700 distinct CDR3 sequences, 53% of which are singletons. Broader study findings: Across the chemotherapy interval, each cancer cohort showed higher median generation probability, suggesting thymic rebound. Loss of evenness, beyond lost richness, contributed to age-related TCR diversity decline in cancer patients.

Amplification of TCR beta used genomic DNA extracted from peripheral blood. This receptor was obtained from a human donor with a solid tumor. The sample comprised blood.

The CDR3 nucleotides are TGTGCCACCAGCAGAGAACCCACAGGCGGGACTAGCGCGTTCTTC. This gives the protein CATSREPTGGTSAFF. The rearrangement uses TRBV15 and TRBJ2-1, with 10 bases lining up with TRBD2. CDR3 length: 15 residues. CDR1 is LNHNV, CDR2 YYDKDF, per germline (reference sequence). J was trimmed by 15 bases and V by 0 bases; bases with no gene match: 11. The whole variable domain, filled in from reference TRBV15 and TRBJ2-1, reads DAMVIQNPRYQVTQFGKPVTLSCSQTLNHNVMYWYQQKSSQAPKLLFHYYDKDFNNEADTPDNFQSRRPNTSFCFLDIRSPGLGDTAMYLCATSREPTGGTSAFFGPGTRLTVL.